The sequence of this T cell receptor beta chain was determined in a study of beta chain features in type 1 diabetes. Study-wide background: The patients were much like the healthy donors in age, gender and cell yields.

Expressed TCRB transcripts were sequenced because the isolated RNA had all been reverse transcribed beforehand. Clones were sequenced by immunoSEQ multiplex PCR, and TCRdb holds only the in-frame ones, with some missing. Among about 270,000 clones listed, roughly an eighth were seen once. Study findings and constraints: Shortening of TCRB CDR3s, moderate but significant, appeared in all four CD4+ subsets of Type 1 diabetes patients. For patients, the naive, central memory and Treg TCRB repertoires appeared more alike than for healthy donors.

About this clone: Its matching antigen is unknown.

Stem cell-like memory, regulatory, central memory and naive CD4+ cells were sorted via CD45RO/CCR7/CD25/CD127/CD95/CD27. The germline V gene encodes CDR1 LNHDA and CDR2 SQIVND (reference sequence). The V gene lost 4 bases and the J gene lost 4 bases, with 13 bases spanning the gap. This CDR3 is 14 amino acids long. The receptor was derived from a man aged 25 to 40 with type 1 diabetes. The sample taken for sequencing was naive CD4+ T cells from blood. The rearrangement uses TRBV19 and TRBJ1-1; TRBD1 might be the D (6 bases). CDR3 amino acids: CASSKGTLVTEAFF. CDR3 DNA: TGTGCCAGTAGTAAAGGGACATTGGTCACTGAAGCTTTCTTT.